This TCR beta chain is drawn from a study of T cell repertoires in cytomegalovirus infection. From the reads, TCRdb called clonotypes with MiXCR, one entry per CDR3 protein. This sample yields fewer than 950,000 distinct CDR3 sequences, of which 32% are seen a single time; 9.5% to 15% belongs to the top ten. Per the germline V gene, CDR1 is SGHTA and CDR2 is FQGNSA. V dropped 5 bases and J dropped 6 bases, with 10 bases sitting between them. This CDR3 is 12 amino acids long. This clonotype was detected ten times or more. Its antigen is unknown. The chain has TRBV7-2 and TRBJ1-2; tentatively, D is TRBD1 (6 bases). The clonotype was recovered from a human donor in good health (CMV status not recorded). Some clones in this sample may be carry-over from other donors' samples. The material was cultured CD8+ T cells from PBMCs, obtained from culture after CMV antigen stimulation. CDR3 protein: CASSKQGHGYTF. CDR3 in DNA: TGTGCCAGCAGCAAACAGGGTCATGGCTACACCTTC.